This record covers a single T cell receptor beta chain. The antigen is not known. This specimen comes from a study of T cells in Graves' hyperthyroidism and ophthalmopathy. A NOSPECS grade of at least 4, a Clinical Activity Score of at least 3 and duration under 3 months were recorded in ophthalmopathy patients. Diagnoses rested on clinical symptoms, serum thyroxine and TRAb, thyroid ultrasound and orbital computed tomography. The source material, RNA transcripts, was used to amplify TCR beta CDR3 regions. Carried out on the TCR CDR3, a first-round RT-PCR used the HTBI primer set. TCRdb reprocessed the multiplex PCR reads with MiXCR, giving one entry per CDR3 protein. The repertoire includes approximately 530,000 distinct CDR3 sequences, just under 20% of them detected once, and less than 55% sits in the top ten. Germline CDR1 reads SEHNR; CDR2 reads FQNEAQ (reference sequence). There are 13 residues in the CDR3. The germline V and J ends were trimmed by 8 bases and 4 bases, with 15 bases remaining between them.

Study-wide results and limits: Blood also contained most expanded thyroid clonotypes above 0.001.

J is TRBJ2-7 and V is TRBV7-9; the D gene could be TRBD1 or TRBD2 (6 bases each). The receptor's source is a man aged 35-49 years with Graves' ophthalmopathy. Material: blood. The chain's CDR3 is CASQIGGRYEQYF. The CDR3 DNA sequence: TGTGCCAGCCAGATTGGGGGGCGTTACGAGCAGTACTTC.